The present T cell receptor beta chain was sequenced within a study of OX40 agonist ivuxolimab in advanced cancers. Repertoires were generated with immunoSEQ multiplex PCR, while TCRdb's copy carries only in-frame clones and drops some. Counted here are roughly 87,000 clones, roughly 88% occurring once; the ten biggest clones make up around 0.72%. The ends were cut back, 2 bases at V and 4 bases at J, with 10 bases in the middle. Germline-derived CDR1 and CDR2 are LGHNA and YSLEER. CDR3 length: 14 residues. Whole-study results and caveats: CD4+ T cells averaged fewer expanded clones than CD8+ T cells.

Comments on this clone: Its cognate antigen is unknown.

This clonotype was obtained from an adult with an advanced solid tumor such as melanoma, head and neck, liver or kidney cancer. This specimen was CD4+ or CD8+ T cells sorted from blood, taken in a trial of the OX40 agonist ivuxolimab. The genes are TRBV4-3 and TRBJ2-3, with a weak D call TRBD2 (6 bases). CDR3 sequence reads: CASSQRDSSDTQYF. CDR3 nucleotides: TGCGCCAGCAGCCAAAGGGACTCCTCAGATACGCAGTATTTT.